This T cell receptor (beta chain) was recovered during a study of memory CD4+ T cells and cytomegalovirus serostatus. Study as a whole: Healthy Belgian adult donors included fewer than 10 CMV-positive and more than 20 CMV-negative people.

The sort gate was single viable CD3+CD4+CD8-CD45RO+ cells for memory CD4+ T cells. Total CD4+ T cells were enriched by CD4 positive selection. TCRdb's table, derived via immunoSEQ multiplex PCR, lists solely in-frame clones and lacks some. The sample consists of about 44,000 clones, less than 85% of them appearing once. Study-wide results and caveats: CD4+ memory repertoires contained 67 of 164 reported CMV TCRbeta sequences.

Comments on this clone: The target antigen is unknown.

The CDR3 length is 14 residues. Looked up from germline, CDR1 is MNHNS and CDR2 is SASEGT. Trimming removed 3 bases at V and 9 bases at J, with 12 bases between. The TCR sequence derives from an adult in good health and CMV-seronegative. The chain is built from TRBV6-1 and TRBJ1-6; TRBD1 might be the D (6 bases). The sequencing sample was made of memory CD4+ T cells from blood. CDR3 in amino acids: CASSDGGHGSPLHF. The CDR3 region has the DNA TGTGCCAGCAGTGACGGGGGGCACGGTTCACCCCTCCACTTT.